The 17 T cell receptor beta chains reported below all come from one sample, sequenced in a study of molecular identifiers for immune sequencing clone quantification. From the PCR reads, TCRdb called clonotypes with MiXCR, one entry per CDR3 protein. The sample has about half a million distinct CDR3 sequences, approximately 25% seen once. The sequenced sample consisted of naive CD8+ T cells from blood, with Jurkat cell RNA spiked in. As to subset: FACS-sorted CD8+CD4-CCR7+CD45RA+ naive T cells. These receptors were obtained from a human donor in good health. Some libraries in this study had Jurkat cell RNA spiked in.

The chain employs TRBV27 and TRBJ2-6; 10 bases match TRBD1. This CDR3 region has 16 residues. Losses at the gene ends were 5 bases for V and 3 bases for J; bases not matched to a gene: 4. CDR1 and CDR2 from the germline V gene are MNHEY and SMNVEV (reference sequence). CDR3 protein: CASSRTGGYGANVLTF. Written as DNA, the CDR3 is TGTGCCAGCAGTAGGACAGGGGGATATGGGGCCAACGTCCTGACTTTC.

This clonotype was recorded at least ten times. The rearrangement links TRBV7-2 to TRBJ2-3; 8 nucleotides match TRBD2. V gave up 5 bases and J gave up 2 bases; unmatched junction bases: 3. CDR3 length: 14 residues. Germline lookup yields CDR1 SGHTA and CDR2 FQGNSA. In DNA form, the CDR3 reads TGTGCCAGCAGCCGGACTAGCCTCACAGATACGCAGTATTTT. Translating it yields CASSRTSLTDTQYF.

This clonotype was counted many times. The chain carries TRBV6-4 and TRBJ2-3; 13 bases align to TRBD2. V lost 5 bases and J lost 4; bases outside the gene matches: 3. Germline V gene sequence: CDR1 MRHNA, CDR2 SNTAGT. The CDR3 loop spans 15 amino acids. The DNA for the CDR3 is TGTGCCAGCAGTCGACTAGCGGGGGGCCCAGATACGCAGTATTTT. It codes for CASSRLAGGPDTQYF.

This sequence joins TRBV20-1 and TRBJ2-1, with TRBD1 as a possible D gene (6 bases). CDR1 and CDR2 (germline): DFQATT, SNEGSKA (reference sequence). Trimming removed 0 bases at V and 0 bases at J, with 21 bases between. The CDR3 is 19 amino acids. CDR3 bases: TGCAGTGCTAGAGATCGGAGGTTGGAAGGGGGAAACTCCTACAATGAGCAGTTCTTC. This sequence encodes CSARDRRLEGGNSYNEQFF.

This clonotype occurred a few times. The genes are TRBV10-3 and TRBJ1-1; 7 nucleotides line up with TRBD1. The CDR3 has 14 amino acids. Germline V gene lookup returns CDR1 ENHRY and CDR2 SYGVKD. The V segment lost 3 bases and the J segment 6 bases; nucleotides outside the gene matches: 7. CDR3 in amino acids: CAISDVQQGPEAFF. CDR3 sequence (DNA): TGTGCCATCAGTGATGTCCAACAGGGGCCTGAAGCTTTCTTT.

As concerns this clonotype: The CDR3 end shows no conserved phenylalanine or tryptophan, and so a read error is likely. This chain joins TRBV9 and TRBJ2-3; perhaps D is TRBD1 or TRBD2 (5 bases each). CDR1 is SGDLS and CDR2 is YYNGEE in the germline V gene. The V end lost 4 bases, the J end lost 0 bases, and 15 bases lay between the germline ends. The CDR3 is made up of 16 amino acids. CDR3 in DNA: TGTGCCAGCAGCCCCGTGCGAGGGGCTAGCACAGATACGCAGTATTCT. Encoded protein: CASSPVRGASTDTQYS.

The chain combines TRBV19 with TRBJ2-2; 8 bases line up with TRBD1. With V trimmed by 3 bases and J by 5 bases, 5 bases remained unmatched. The CDR3 loop spans 15 amino acids. Germline V CDR1 and CDR2: LNHDA, SQIVND (reference sequence). The CDR3 spells CASSIGQGRTGELFF. The CDR3 DNA reads TGTGCCAGTAGTATCGGACAGGGTAGGACCGGGGAGCTGTTTTTT.

About this clonotype: This may come from a read error, since a much larger clone is one base off. The chain carries TRBV7-9 and TRBJ1-1; D uncertain. This CDR3 has 13 amino acids. Germline assignment: CDR1 SEHNR and CDR2 FQNEAQ (reference sequence). Written as DNA, the CDR3 is TGTGCCACCGCTGGACGGGCTGGCACTGGAGCTTTCTTT. Its translation: CATAGRAGTGAFF. Full variable domain (remainder filled in from reference TRBV7-9 and TRBJ1-1): DTGVSQNPRHKITKRGQNVTFRCDPISEHNRLYWYRQTLGQGPEFLTYFQNEAQLEKSRLLSDRFSAERPKGSFSTLEIQRTEQGDSAMYLCATAGRAGTGAFFGQGTRLTVV.

This chain joins TRBV2 and TRBJ1-4, with 7 bases aligning to TRBD1. Trimming cost V 6 bases and J 4 bases; bases outside gene matches: 8. In germline, CDR1 is SNHLY, CDR2 FYNNEI. The CDR3 sequence is 15 residues long. The CDR3 loop is CASRAPGQLNEKLFF. The DNA for the CDR3 is TGTGCCAGCAGGGCTCCGGGACAGCTTAATGAAAAACTGTTTTTT.

This clonotype was seen just once. Since a much larger clone is just one base distant, this may be a read error. V is TRBV29-1 and J is TRBJ2-2; 9 positions agree with TRBD2. CDR1 is SQVTM, CDR2 ANQGSEA, per germline. The CDR3 consists of 15 residues. CDR3 loop: CSAEIAGASTGELFF. The CDR3 coding sequence is TGCAGCGCTGAAATAGCGGGAGCCTCCACCGGGGAGCTGTTTTTT.

The sample holds many counts of this clonotype. Written as DNA, the CDR3 is TGTGCCAGCAGTGAGGTAGATACGCAGTATTTT. Translated: CASSEVDTQYF. The chain recombines TRBV6-1 with TRBJ2-3; D gene unclear. Germline CDR1 reads MNHNS; CDR2 reads SASEGT. V lost 3 bases, J lost 5 bases, and 3 bases lay in between. The CDR3 consists of 11 residues.

As regards this clonotype: One base away lies a much larger clone, so this may be a sequencing read error. V gene TRBV4-1 combines with J gene TRBJ2-3; no clear D. The germline CDR1 and CDR2 sequences are MGHRA and YSYEKL. The CDR3 covers 16 residues. The CDR3 here is CASSEYPPPGADKQYF. Here the CDR3 DNA reads TGCGCCAGCAGCGAGTACCCCCCGCCAGGCGCAGATAAGCAGTATTTT.

The chain is built from TRBV27 and TRBJ2-6; D call uncertain. The ends were cut back, 5 bases at V and 0 bases at J, with 17 bases in the middle. There are 18 residues in the CDR3. CDR1 and CDR2 (germline): MNHEY, SMNVEV (reference sequence). The CDR3 coding sequence is TGTGCCAGCAGTCCCTCAAGGCCCTCCCTCTCTGGGGCCAACGTCCTGACTTTC. Translated: CASSPSRPSLSGANVLTF.

The chain joins TRBV7-2 to TRBJ1-6; D possibly corresponds to TRBD1 (5 bases). V was pared by 1 base and J by 10 bases, with 11 bases between. Germline V gives CDR1 SGHTA, CDR2 FQGNSA. This CDR3 spans 14 amino acids. The CDR3 region is CASSLEGWGSPLHF. The CDR3 nucleotides read TGTGCCAGCAGCTTAGAAGGTTGGGGGTCACCCCTCCACTTT.

This chain connects TRBV20-1 to TRBJ1-1, with TRBD1 matching 10 bases. The CDR3 spans 14 residues. In germline, CDR1 is DFQATT, CDR2 SNEGSKA (reference sequence). The V gene end was trimmed by 2 bases and the J gene end by 5 bases; junction bases not matched to a gene: 5. The CDR3 region is CSARRTGGGTEAFF. The CDR3 nucleotides are TGCAGTGCTAGAAGGACAGGGGGTGGTACTGAAGCTTTCTTT.

The chain recombines TRBV28 with TRBJ1-5; no definite D call. Looked up from germline, CDR1 is MDHEN and CDR2 is SYDVKM. The CDR3 extends over 15 amino acids. The V gene lost 5 bases and the J gene lost 5 bases, with 16 bases spanning the gap. For the CDR3, the DNA is TGTGCCAGCAGTCCACCGACCGGGTCGGATCAGCCCCAGCATTTT. It is translated as CASSPPTGSDQPQHF.

Details on this clonotype: A single base separates this from a much larger clone, so it may be a read error. J is TRBJ1-1 and V is TRBV7-6; D is ambiguous. The V gene's germline CDR1 is SGHVS and CDR2 FNYEAQ. The V end was cut by 5 bases, the J end by 0 bases, with 19 bases between. This CDR3 spans 17 amino acids. The CDR3 DNA is TGTGCCAGCAGCGCGGGTCCGGAAATTATCCTGAACACTGAAGCTTTCTTT. This sequence encodes CASSAGPEIILNTEAFF.